Listed below are T cell receptor beta chains from one sample, sequenced in a study of beta chain features in type 1 diabetes. Method: immunoSEQ multiplex PCR; TCRdb's copy keeps in-frame clones and lacks some. The table has 680,000 or so clones, around an eighth seen once; the top ten hold 0.022%. Sequenced: naive CD4+ T cells from blood. Receptor source: a man aged 18 to 35 with type 1 diabetes. CDR3s include the opening cysteine and the closing phenylalanine or tryptophan. D genes are given only for firm matches. The size of a clone is reported for some rows only, either as once, few or many, or as a class for expanded clones.

few | - | TRBJ1-2 | TRBV7-2 | CASSSRQGVKDGYTF | TGTGCCAGCAGCTCACGCCAAGGGGTGAAAGATGGCTACACCTTC
- | - | TRBJ1-2 | TRBV27 | CASVIRDGANYGYTF | TGTGCCAGCGTAATTAGGGACGGAGCTAACTATGGCTACACCTTC
few | TRBD2 | TRBJ2-3 | TRBV27 | CASSPAGLAGGPEGTDTQYF | TGTGCCAGCAGTCCTGCAGGGCTAGCGGGGGGCCCAGAGGGCACAGATACGCAGTATTTT
few | - | TRBJ2-7 | TRBV5-1 | CASSPTGMGYEQYF | TGCGCCAGCAGCCCTACAGGAATGGGCTACGAGCAGTACTTC
- | - | TRBJ2-1 | TRBV12-5 | CASGLRLEYNEQFF | TGTGCTAGTGGTTTGAGGTTGGAGTACAATGAGCAGTTCTTC
- | - | TRBJ1-4 | TRBV10-3 | CAISESDEKLFF | TGTGCCATCAGTGAGTCGGATGAAAAACTGTTTTTT
- | - | TRBJ1-3 | TRBV7-2 | CASSFTGVSGNTIYF | TGTGCCAGCAGCTTTACAGGAGTCTCTGGAAACACCATATATTTT
- | - | TRBJ2-2 | TRBV5-6 | CASSFPTTGGELFF | TGTGCCAGCAGCTTCCCTACGACAGGAGGGGAGCTGTTTTTT
- | TRBD1 | TRBJ1-5 | TRBV29-1 | CSVVQGATGNQPQHF | TGCAGCGTAGTACAGGGGGCGACGGGCAATCAGCCCCAGCATTTT
few | - | TRBJ2-3 | TRBV13 | CASSTGQTPDTQYF | TGTGCCAGCAGCACGGGCCAAACCCCTGATACGCAGTATTTT
few | - | TRBJ2-6 | TRBV5-4 | CASSSDSVLTF | TGTGCCAGCAGTTCGGACAGCGTCCTGACTTTC
few | - | TRBJ1-1 | TRBV6-5 | CASSSGAEAFF | TGTGCCAGCAGCTCCGGGGCTGAAGCTTTCTTT
- | TRBD2 | TRBJ2-5 | TRBV29-1 | CSVVGLAGGQTQYF | TGCAGCGTCGTCGGACTAGCGGGGGGGCAGACCCAGTACTTC
- | - | TRBJ2-3 | TRBV29-1 | CSVEDTDTQYF | TGCAGCGTTGAGGACACAGATACGCAGTATTTT
few | TRBD1 | TRBJ2-5 | TRBV19 | CASTATGSGETQYF | TGTGCCAGTACCGCGACAGGGTCTGGCGAGACCCAGTACTTC
few | - | TRBJ1-5 | TRBV18 | CASSPTHSEQPQHF | TGTGCCAGCTCACCTACCCACAGCGAGCAGCCCCAGCATTTT
few | TRBD2 | TRBJ2-1 | TRBV6-5 | CASSSTSGVYNEQFF | TGTGCCAGCAGTTCGACTAGCGGAGTATACAATGAGCAGTTCTTC
few | - | TRBJ2-1 | TRBV18 | CASSRLGEQFF | TGTGCCAGCTCACGCTTGGGTGAGCAGTTCTTC
few | TRBD1 | TRBJ1-1 | TRBV30 | CAWSHTTGDTEAFF | TGTGCCTGGAGTCATACGACAGGGGATACTGAAGCTTTCTTT
few | - | TRBJ1-1 | TRBV10-1 | CASSESQLNTEAFF | TGCGCCAGCAGTGAGTCTCAGTTGAACACTGAAGCTTTCTTT
- | - | TRBJ2-3 | TRBV10-3 | CAASAPTDTQYF | TGTGCCGCTTCAGCCCCCACAGATACGCAGTATTTT
few | - | TRBJ1-6 | TRBV6-6 | CASSPQGVGDSPLHF | TGTGCCAGCAGTCCACAGGGTGTTGGGGATTCACCCCTCCACTTT
few | - | TRBJ1-4 | TRBV7-9 | CASGRTAEGEKLFF | TGTGCCAGCGGACGGACCGCAGAGGGTGAAAAACTGTTTTTT
few | - | TRBJ2-3 | TRBV4-2 | CASSQVDTGTDTQYF | TGTGCCAGCAGCCAAGTCGATACCGGCACAGATACGCAGTATTTT
- | - | TRBJ1-6 | TRBV2 | CASSDRGAGYSPLHF | TGTGCCAGCAGTGATCGGGGGGCGGGATATTCACCCCTCCACTTT
- | - | TRBJ2-2 | TRBV7-9 | CASSWSNTGELFF | TGTGCCAGCAGCTGGTCGAACACCGGGGAGCTGTTTTTT
- | - | TRBJ2-1 | TRBV19 | CASSMGAGANEQFF | TGTGCCAGTAGTATGGGGGCCGGGGCCAATGAGCAGTTCTTC
- | - | TRBJ2-3 | TRBV7-9 | CASSRGPDTQYF | TGTGCCAGCAGCCGGGGGCCAGATACGCAGTATTTT